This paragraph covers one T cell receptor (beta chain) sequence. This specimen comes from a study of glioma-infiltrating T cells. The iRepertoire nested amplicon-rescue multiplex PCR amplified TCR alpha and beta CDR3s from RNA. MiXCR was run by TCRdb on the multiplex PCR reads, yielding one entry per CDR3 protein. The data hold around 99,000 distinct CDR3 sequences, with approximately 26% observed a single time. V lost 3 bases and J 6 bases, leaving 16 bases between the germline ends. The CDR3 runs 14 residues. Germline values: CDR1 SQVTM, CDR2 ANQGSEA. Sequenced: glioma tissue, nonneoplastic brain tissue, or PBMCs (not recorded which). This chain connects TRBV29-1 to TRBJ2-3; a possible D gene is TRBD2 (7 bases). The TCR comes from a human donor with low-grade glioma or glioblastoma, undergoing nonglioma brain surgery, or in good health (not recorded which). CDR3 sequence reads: CSVEGRGPRDTQYF. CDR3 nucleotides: TGCAGCGTTGAGGGGCGGGGGCCCCGGGATACGCAGTATTTT.